This is a list of T cell receptor beta chains from one sample in a study of shared clonotypes between healthy human individuals. Produced via immunoSEQ multiplex PCR; TCRdb's table is partial and in-frame only. This table holds some 1,100,000 clones, 70% to 80% found once. The sample consisted of memory CD4+ T cells from PBMCs. These receptors were taken from a man younger than 35 in good health. Some clones in this sample may be carry-over from other donors' samples. The CDR3 runs from the conserved cysteine through the conserved F or W. The order of the fields is D gene, clone size, V gene, J gene, CDR3 DNA, CDR3 protein. The D gene is left open where the match is weak. Rows give clone size only sometimes, using once, few, many, or a class for an expanded clone.

>TRBD2|-|TRBV9|TRBJ2-3
TGTGCCAGCAGCGTAGAGGCGGGAGGGCTGGGTACGCAGTATTTT
CASSVEAGGLGTQYF
>-|-|TRBV4-2|TRBJ2-2
TGTGCCAGCAGCCAAACTCCCGGGCGCGACACCGGGGAGCTGTTTTTT
CASSQTPGRDTGELFF
>-|few|TRBV28|TRBJ2-1
TGTGCCAGCAGTTTATCGGGCTATGGGGGGTACAATGAGCAGTTCTTC
CASSLSGYGGYNEQFF
>-|-|TRBV5-1|TRBJ2-3
TGCGCCAGCAGCTTGAAGGGCTTCGAGGCAGATACGCAGTATTTT
CASSLKGFEADTQYF
>-|-|TRBV11-2|TRBJ1-5
TGTGCCAGCAGTCCTAACGGATGGGGGAGCAATCAGCCCCAGCATTTT
CASSPNGWGSNQPQHF
>TRBD2|-|TRBV5-1|TRBJ2-1
TGCGCCAGCAGCGGAGGGACTAGCGGGAGAGCCTACAATGAGCAGTTCTTC
CASSGGTSGRAYNEQFF
>TRBD1|-|TRBV19|TRBJ1-2
TGTGCCAGTAGTACGAGAACAGGGGGGAAAACTAACTATGGCTACACCTTC
CASSTRTGGKTNYGYTF
>-|few|TRBV9|TRBJ1-1
TGTGCCAGCGGAGAGAGGAGTGCTTTCTTT
CASGERSAFF
>-|once|TRBV5-1|TRBJ2-7
TGCGCCAGCAGCTTAATCGGGGAGGACAGCGCGCAGTACTTC
CASSLIGEDSAQYF
>-|-|TRBV19|TRBJ1-4
TGTGCCAGTAGTGGGGGGAGAGACGAAAAACTGTTTTTT
CASSGGRDEKLFF
>-|-|TRBV30|TRBJ1-3
TGTGCCTGGAGTTCATCGCTAGTAGGAAACACCATATATTTT
CAWSSSLVGNTIYF
>-|once|TRBV10-2|TRBJ2-3
TGCGCCAGCCGGGAGCCCACAGATACGCAGTATTTT
CASREPTDTQYF
>TRBD1|-|TRBV27|TRBJ1-4
TGTGCCAGCAGTCCCCCCGGACAGGGAGATGAAAAACTGTTTTTT
CASSPPGQGDEKLFF
>TRBD2|-|TRBV6-6|TRBJ2-3
TGTGCCAGCAGGCTAGCGGGAGTGAAGTATTTT
CASRLAGVKYF
>TRBD2|-|TRBV5-1|TRBJ2-7
TGCGCCAGCAGCTTGGTGGGACTATCCACGAACGAGCAGTACTTC
CASSLVGLSTNEQYF
>-|-|TRBV28|TRBJ1-4
TGTGCCAGCAGCCCCTTCGTAGGTAAACTGTTTTTT
CASSPFVGKLFF
>-|many|TRBV7-9|TRBJ1-1
TGTGCCAGCAGCTTAGCCAGGACGGGGAACACTGAAGCTTTCTTT
CASSLARTGNTEAFF
>-|-|TRBV15|TRBJ2-2
TGTGCCACCAGCAGAGGTTTGGGGACCAACACCGGGGAGCTGTTTTTT
CATSRGLGTNTGELFF
>TRBD1|-|TRBV11-2|TRBJ1-1
TGTGCCAGCAGAAGACAGGGGACTGAAGCTTTCTTT
CASRRQGTEAFF
>-|-|TRBV2|TRBJ2-2
TGTGCCAGTAGGACCCTCGAGAACACCGGGGAGCTGTTTTTT
CASRTLENTGELFF
>-|few|TRBV2|TRBJ1-1
TGTGCCAGCAGCGTCGGCAGGCAGTACGGAGCTTTCTTT
CASSVGRQYGAFF
>-|-|TRBV18|TRBJ1-5
TGTGCCAGCTCACCACGGCAGGGTGGGCAGCCCCAGCATTTT
CASSPRQGGQPQHF
>-|-|TRBV27|TRBJ2-6
TGTGCCAGCAGTCCGAGGGGTCCCGGGGCCAACGTCCTGACTTTC
CASSPRGPGANVLTF
>TRBD1|few|TRBV6-1|TRBJ2-7
TGTGCCAGCAGACTAACAGGGGTCCCCGAGCAGTACTTC
CASRLTGVPEQYF
>-|-|TRBV5-1|TRBJ2-7
TGCGCCAGCAGCGCCTCGACAGCCCCAGGGCGCGAGCAGTACTTC
CASSASTAPGREQYF
>-|-|TRBV18|TRBJ1-2
TGTGCCAGCTCACCAGACGAGGGATCTGTCCAGGGCTACACCTTC
CASSPDEGSVQGYTF
>-|-|TRBV7-2|TRBJ2-2
TGTGCCAGCAGCTCCCTCGCTCTAGCGTACACCGGGGAGCTGTTTTTT
CASSSLALAYTGELFF
>-|-|TRBV12-5|TRBJ2-1
TGTGCTAGTGGTCCCGGGGGGACAGGTAACTACAATGAGCAGTTCTTC
CASGPGGTGNYNEQFF
>-|-|TRBV6-1|TRBJ2-3
TGTGCCAGCAGTGAAGGTATGGGGAGTGGTACGCAGTATTTT
CASSEGMGSGTQYF
>-|-|TRBV7-9|TRBJ2-5
TGTGCCAGCAGCTTAGAGACCCAGTACTTC
CASSLETQYF
>-|-|TRBV10-3|TRBJ1-1
TGTGCCATCAGAGGTCTGGGGGGTGATGAAGCTTTCTTT
CAIRGLGGDEAFF
>TRBD1|many|TRBV5-3|TRBJ2-1
TGTGCCGTCTGGGGTTACAGGGGATCCTACAATGAGCAGTTCTTC
CAVWGYRGSYNEQFF
>-|-|TRBV6-4|TRBJ2-3
TGTGCCAGCATCTCTAAAGGAGATACGCAGTATTTT
CASISKGDTQYF
>TRBD2|-|TRBV9|TRBJ2-1
TGTGCCAGCAGCGTAAGGGGGACTAGCGACAATGAGCAGTTCTTC
CASSVRGTSDNEQFF
>-|-|TRBV18|TRBJ1-1
TGTGCCAGCTCACCAAAGACAGGGAACACTGAAGCTTTCTTT
CASSPKTGNTEAFF
>TRBD1|-|TRBV9|TRBJ1-4
TGTGCCAGCAGCGTAGGTCTCCCGGGGACAGGGAATGAAAAACTGTTTTTT
CASSVGLPGTGNEKLFF
>-|-|TRBV19|TRBJ1-1
TGTGCCAGCGGGGATTTTAGCACTGAAGCTTTCTTT
CASGDFSTEAFF
>TRBD2|-|TRBV5-4|TRBJ2-1
TGTGCCAGCAGCCATAGCGGGAGCCCCGGGAATGAGCAGTTCTTC
CASSHSGSPGNEQFF
>TRBD2|-|TRBV6-5|TRBJ2-2
TGTGCCAGCAGCCGGGCGGGACTACACGGGGAGCTGTTTTTT
CASSRAGLHGELFF
>-|once|TRBV7-2|TRBJ2-2
TGTGCCAGCAGCTTACCGTTAATTACCGGGGAGCTGTTTTTT
CASSLPLITGELFF
>TRBD2|few|TRBV7-9|TRBJ2-1
TGTGCCAGCAGCTTCTTAGCGGGAGGGCAGTATGAGCAGTTCTTC
CASSFLAGGQYEQFF
>-|-|TRBV29-1|TRBJ2-2
TGCAGCGTCGCATCGTATGGGGTAGGGACCGGGGAGCTGTTTTTT
CSVASYGVGTGELFF
>TRBD2|-|TRBV27|TRBJ2-3
TGTGCCAGCAGGCGAGGGGCTAGCGGGAGTTTGATAGATACGCAGTATTTT
CASRRGASGSLIDTQYF
>-|-|TRBV2|TRBJ1-5
TGTGCCAGCAGTCCCGACAGAAATCAGCCCCAGCATTTT
CASSPDRNQPQHF
>-|-|TRBV5-6|TRBJ2-3
TGTGCCAGCAGCTACAAAGTGCCGGGTACGCAGTATTTT
CASSYKVPGTQYF